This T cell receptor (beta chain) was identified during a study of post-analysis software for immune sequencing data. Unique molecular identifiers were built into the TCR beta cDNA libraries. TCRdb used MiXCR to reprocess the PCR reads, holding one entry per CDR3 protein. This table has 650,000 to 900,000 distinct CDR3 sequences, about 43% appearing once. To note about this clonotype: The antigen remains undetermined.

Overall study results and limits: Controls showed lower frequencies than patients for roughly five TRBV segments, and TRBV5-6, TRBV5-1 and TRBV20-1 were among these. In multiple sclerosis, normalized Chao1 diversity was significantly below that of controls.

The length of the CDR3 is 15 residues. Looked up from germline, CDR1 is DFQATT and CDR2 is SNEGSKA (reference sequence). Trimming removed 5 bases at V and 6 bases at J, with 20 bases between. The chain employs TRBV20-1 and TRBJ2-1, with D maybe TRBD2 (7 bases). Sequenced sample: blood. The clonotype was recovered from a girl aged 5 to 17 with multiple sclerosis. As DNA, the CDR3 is TGCAGTGCTCCGAAGGGGGGAGGGCCTCCCAATGAGCAGTTCTTC. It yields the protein CSAPKGGGPPNEQFF.